This T cell receptor (beta chain) was profiled in a study of T cell changes during pregnancy in multiple sclerosis. The CDR3 length is 14 residues. The V gene lost 4 bases and the J gene lost 3 bases, with 15 bases spanning the gap. Per the germline V gene, CDR1 is SQVTM and CDR2 is ANQGSEA. The repertoire was sequenced with immunoSEQ multiplex PCR; TCRdb's copy has only in-frame clones and lacks some. Among fewer than 65,000 clones listed, about 89% were seen once. Source: CD8+ T cells from peripheral blood mononuclear cells, taken after pregnancy. The receptor was isolated from a female donor with multiple sclerosis, enrolled in a pregnancy study. The rearrangement uses TRBV29-1 and TRBJ1-2; D unclear. CDR3 in amino acids: CSVVGDGLDYGYTF. CDR3 sequence (DNA): TGCAGCGTTGTGGGAGACGGATTAGACTATGGCTACACCTTC.